The next 17 T cell receptor beta chains were all read from a single sample in a study of blood T cells in healthy people across ages. Combining a sample-barcoded 5' primer with a J-beta primer mix, a second PCR ran for about 6 to 12 cycles. Each CDR3 protein gets one entry after TCRdb re-called the 5' RACE reads with MiXCR. This table has 1 million or so distinct CDR3 sequences, more than 35% appearing once. Sequenced input: blood. The source of these receptors is a woman in her sixties or seventies in good health.

The rearrangement links TRBV28 to TRBJ2-7; the D is unclear. The germline V gene has CDR1 MDHEN and CDR2 SYDVKM. V lost 3 bases and J 5 bases, leaving 8 bases between the germline ends. The CDR3 runs 12 residues. CDR3 bases: TGTGCCAGCAGTTTCAACCAGGACGAGCAGTACTTC. Residues: CASSFNQDEQYF.

This clonotype has a count of ten or more. The J gene is TRBJ2-5, the V gene TRBV20-1; D ambiguous. Trimming removed 6 bases from V and 0 bases from J, with 5 bases in between. The CDR3 is 11 amino acids. The germline V gene has CDR1 DFQATT and CDR2 SNEGSKA (reference sequence). This CDR3 reads CSASNQETQYF. CDR3 in DNA: TGCAGTGCCAGCAACCAAGAGACCCAGTACTTC.

V gene TRBV9 combines with J gene TRBJ2-1; D remains ambiguous. Trimming cost V 9 bases and J 1 base, with 8 bases left between them. The V gene's germline CDR1 is SGDLS and CDR2 YYNGEE. This CDR3 has 12 amino acids. The CDR3 sequence is CATQGSYNEQFF. CDR3 DNA: TGTGCCACGCAAGGATCCTACAATGAGCAGTTCTTC.

The chain has TRBV30 and TRBJ2-5, with 9 bases fitting TRBD2. Germline-derived CDR1 and CDR2 are GTSNPN and SVGIG (reference sequence). The CDR3 contains 11 residues. Trimming at V came to 7 bases and at J to 5 bases, leaving 2 bases not matched to a gene. CDR3: CAFSGSETQYF. The CDR3 nucleotides are TGTGCCTTTAGCGGGAGTGAGACCCAGTACTTC.

The chain recombines TRBV20-1 with TRBJ2-1; no reliable D call. V gave up 8 bases and J gave up 7 bases, with 9 bases separating them. The CDR3 is 10 residues long. Germline lookup yields CDR1 DFQATT and CDR2 SNEGSKA (reference sequence). The CDR3 loop reads CSSSENEQFF. The CDR3 coding sequence is TGCAGTAGTTCGGAAAATGAGCAGTTCTTC.

This clonotype was seen a few times. This chain joins TRBV20-1 and TRBJ2-3, with a tentative D call TRBD2 (5 bases). The CDR3 length is 13 residues. Germline V gene data show CDR1 as DFQATT and CDR2 as SNEGSKA (reference sequence). V was clipped by 3 bases and J by 4 bases, with 11 bases between them. This chain's CDR3 is CSASGVRADTQYF. DNA of the CDR3: TGCAGTGCTAGCGGGGTACGGGCAGATACGCAGTATTTT.

This sequence joins TRBV7-3 and TRBJ2-2; D perhaps matches TRBD2 (5 bases). The CDR3 consists of 13 residues. Trimming removed 4 bases at V and 13 bases at J, with 16 bases between. Germline CDR1 SGHTA, CDR2 FQGTGA. The CDR3 sequence: CASSSLGDGRLFF. Written as DNA, the CDR3 is TGTGCCAGCAGCTCCCTCGGGGATGGGAGGCTGTTTTTT. Full variable domain (remainder filled in from reference TRBV7-3 and TRBJ2-2): GAGVSQTPSNKVTEKGKYVELRCDPISGHTALYWYRQSLGQGPEFLIYFQGTGAADDSGLPNDRFFAVRPEGSVSTLKIQRTERGDSAVYLCASSSLGDGRLFFGEGSRLTVL.

This clonotype has only a few counts. V gene TRBV27 combines with J gene TRBJ2-7; TRBD2 agrees at 7 bases. Trimming at V came to 4 bases and at J to 2 bases, leaving 8 bases not matched to a gene. Germline V CDR1 and CDR2: MNHEY, SMNVEV (reference sequence). CDR3 length: 15 residues. CDR3 residues: CASSSTGTKPYEQYF. Here the CDR3 DNA reads TGTGCCAGCAGTTCGACCGGGACTAAACCCTACGAGCAGTACTTC.

This clonotype was found a few times. The rearrangement uses TRBV6-5 and TRBJ1-2; maybe TRBD1 (5 bases). The V gene lost 0 bases and the J gene lost 7 bases, with 9 bases spanning the gap. Per the germline V gene, CDR1 is MNHEY and CDR2 is SVGAGI. The length of the CDR3 is 13 residues. CDR3 sequence: CASSYSGGGGYTF. CDR3 coding DNA: TGTGCCAGCAGTTACTCGGGCGGGGGTGGCTACACCTTC.

The chain combines TRBV2 with TRBJ2-7, with 12 bases lining up with TRBD2. This CDR3 contains 22 residues. The V gene end was trimmed by 6 bases and the J gene end by 0 bases; junction bases not matched to a gene: 24. Germline values: CDR1 SNHLY, CDR2 FYNNEI. DNA for the CDR3: TGTGCCAGCAGCACGACAGGCCCATGGACTAGCGGGAAGTCCCTAAGCTCCTACGAGCAGTACTTC. Residues: CASSTTGPWTSGKSLSSYEQYF.

This chain connects TRBV6-1 to TRBJ2-7; D remains ambiguous. Germline lookup yields CDR1 MNHNS and CDR2 SASEGT. This CDR3 region has 14 residues. V was cut by 3 bases and J by 3 bases, with 12 bases left in between. In nucleotides, the CDR3 is TGTGCCAGCAGTGAGTACACAGCCAACTACGAGCAGTACTTC. As protein: CASSEYTANYEQYF.

This clonotype was detected only once. The chain uses TRBV15 and TRBJ2-7; TRBD1 matches at 11 bases. Trimming at V came to 8 bases and at J to 2 bases, leaving 11 bases not matched to a gene. The CDR3 runs 16 residues. Per germline, CDR1 LNHNV and CDR2 YYDKDF (reference sequence). The CDR3 is CATYGQGAELTYEQYF. The CDR3 nucleotides read TGTGCCACCTATGGACAGGGGGCGGAATTGACCTACGAGCAGTACTTC.

This sequence joins TRBV12-3 or TRBV12-4 and TRBJ2-4; D possibly corresponds to TRBD2 (5 bases). There are 11 residues in the CDR3. V was pared by 3 bases and J by 8 bases, with 5 bases between. CDR3 sequence (DNA): TGTGCCAGCAGTTTCGGGGACATTCAGTACTTC. It codes for CASSFGDIQYF.

The genes are TRBV2 and TRBJ2-7; no clear D. Per the germline V gene, CDR1 is SNHLY and CDR2 is FYNNEI. This CDR3 is built from 11 residues. The germline V and J ends were trimmed by 7 bases and 7 bases, with 11 bases remaining between them. The CDR3 bases are TGTGCCAGCACCTCCTTATTGGAGCAGTACTTC. Protein product: CASTSLLEQYF.

The V and J genes are TRBV7-2 and TRBJ2-3; D could derive from TRBD1 or TRBD2 (5 bases each). The V gene lost 7 bases and the J gene lost 3 bases, with 14 bases spanning the gap. The CDR3 is 14 amino acids. Germline V gene sequence: CDR1 SGHTA, CDR2 FQGNSA. The CDR3 nucleotides read TGTGCCAGCAACTTCGGGACCCTTACAGATACGCAGTATTTT. Its protein product is CASNFGTLTDTQYF. Complete variable domain (other parts from reference TRBV7-2 and TRBJ2-3): GAGVSQSPSNKVTEKGKDVELRCDPISGHTALYWYRQSLGQGLEFLIYFQGNSAPDKSGLPSDRFSAERTGGSVSTLTIQRTQQEDSAVYLCASNFGTLTDTQYFGPGTRLTVL.

The rearrangement uses TRBV27 and TRBJ2-1; a possible D gene is TRBD2 (6 bases). This CDR3 spans 16 amino acids. Trimming took 5 bases from V and 1 from J, leaving 15 bases between them. In germline, CDR1 is MNHEY, CDR2 SMNVEV (reference sequence). The DNA for the CDR3 is TGTGCCAGCAGTCCCGGACTACAAAGGTCCTACAATGAGCAGTTCTTC. Translation gives CASSPGLQRSYNEQFF.

In its sample, this clonotype was seen a few times. The J gene is TRBJ2-1, the V gene TRBV4-2; D gene uncertain. Trimming stripped 0 bases from V and 6 bases from J, with 9 bases between. Germline values: CDR1 LGHNA, CDR2 YNFKEQ. This CDR3 is 14 amino acids long. This chain's CDR3 is CASSQDFASNEQFF. The CDR3 region has the DNA TGTGCCAGCAGCCAAGATTTTGCTTCCAATGAGCAGTTCTTC.